This T cell receptor beta chain was obtained from a study of cytomegalovirus exposure and HLA in healthy donors. This CDR3 has 15 residues. V dropped 2 bases and J dropped 4 bases, with 13 bases sitting between them. CDR1 and CDR2 from the germline V gene are SGHTA and FQGTGA. The protocol was immunoSEQ multiplex PCR, while the TCRdb copy is restricted to in-frame clones and leaves out a portion. This table has over 130,000 clones, around nine tenths appearing once. The TCR was taken from a man between 18 and 29 years old in good health and CMV-seropositive. Sequenced: PBMCs. The V gene is TRBV7-3, the J gene TRBJ2-3; TRBD1 is a possible D gene (5 bases). This CDR3 reads CASSLSPGLPDTQYF. As DNA, the CDR3 is TGTGCCAGCAGCTTATCCCCAGGGCTTCCAGATACGCAGTATTTT. Drawing the rest from reference TRBV7-3 and TRBJ2-3, the complete variable domain is GAGVSQTPSNKVTEKGKYVELRCDPISGHTALYWYRQSLGQGPEFLIYFQGTGAADDSGLPNDRFFAVRPEGSVSTLKIQRTERGDSAVYLCASSLSPGLPDTQYFGPGTRLTVL.